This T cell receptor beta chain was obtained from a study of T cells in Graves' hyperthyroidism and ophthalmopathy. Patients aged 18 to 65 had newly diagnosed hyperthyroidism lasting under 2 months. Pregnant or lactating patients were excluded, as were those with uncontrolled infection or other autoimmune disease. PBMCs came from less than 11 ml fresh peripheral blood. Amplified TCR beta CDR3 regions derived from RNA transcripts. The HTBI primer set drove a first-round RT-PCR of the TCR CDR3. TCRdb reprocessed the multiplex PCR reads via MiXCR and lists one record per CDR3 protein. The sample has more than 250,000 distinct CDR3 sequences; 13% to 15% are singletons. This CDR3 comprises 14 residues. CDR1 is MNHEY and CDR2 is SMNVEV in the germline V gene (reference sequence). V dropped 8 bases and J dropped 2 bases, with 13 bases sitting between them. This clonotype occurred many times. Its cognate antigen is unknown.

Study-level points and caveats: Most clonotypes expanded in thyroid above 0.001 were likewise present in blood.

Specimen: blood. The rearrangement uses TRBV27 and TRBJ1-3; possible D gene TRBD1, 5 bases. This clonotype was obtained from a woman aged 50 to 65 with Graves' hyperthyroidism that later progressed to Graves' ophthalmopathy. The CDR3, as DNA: TGTGCCAGCGCTCAGGGTGTCGCTGGAAACACCATATATTTT. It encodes CASAQGVAGNTIYF.